Included here is one TCR beta chain sequence, with context. Authors' analysis steps: Estimation of nucleated cell counts was performed using reference gene primer amplification. The protocol was immunoSEQ multiplex PCR, while the TCRdb copy is restricted to in-frame clones and leaves out a portion. V and J calls and clone size are as listed in that table; D and trimming were resolved from the DNA. The data contain 200,000 to 250,000 clones, approximately 90% of them seen just once; the ten biggest clones take up around 3.5%. The entry originates in a study of blood T cell repertoires in COVID-19. The overall study: Italy, Spain and the United States were the sources of the convalescent and acute COVID-19 samples. From T cells, B-cell-depleted T cells, or PBMCs came the material, which was cDNA or gDNA.

Participant-reported clinical history was the basis for cohort assignment. CDR1 and CDR2 from the germline V gene are MNHEY and SVGAGI. V dropped 7 bases and J dropped 0 bases, with 12 bases sitting between them. This CDR3 contains 14 residues. The chain combines TRBV6-5 with TRBJ1-1, with TRBD1 as a possible D gene (5 bases). Sequences were obtained from PBMCs or T cells enriched from blood (not recorded which). The sequence came from a middle-aged woman with acute COVID-19. CDR3 loop: CASTGAGMNTEAFF. CDR3 bases: TGTGCCAGCACTGGGGCGGGGATGAACACTGAAGCTTTCTTT.